A selection of T cell receptor beta chains follows, all from one sample in a study of identical twins. TCRdb independently ran MiXCR on the 5' RACE reads; one entry per CDR3 protein. Of a few hundred thousand distinct CDR3 sequences in the sample, about a fifth are singletons; the top ten hold approximately 12%. The sequenced sample consisted of naive T cells sorted from blood. Receptors originate from a man aged 45-65 years in good health. The CDR3 runs from the conserved cysteine through the conserved F or W. A D gene is named only where the DNA matches it firmly. Only part of the rows carry a size: once, few, many, or a class if the clone is expanded.

abundance	j_gene	d_gene	len	v_gene	CDR3nt	CDR3aa
.	TRBJ1-1	.	14	TRBV5-4	TGTGCCAGCAGCCCGGGGGGAACGGGCACTGAAGCTTTCTTT	CASSPGGTGTEAFF
.	TRBJ2-3	TRBD2	17	TRBV28	TGTGCCAGCAGTTCCTCGGGGCTAGCGGGAGAGAAAGATACGCAGTATTTT	CASSSSGLAGEKDTQYF
many	TRBJ2-1	.	15	TRBV5-1	TGCGCCAGCAGTCCGAGTGGGGGCCTCTACAATGAGCAGTTCTTC	CASSPSGGLYNEQFF
.	TRBJ2-2	.	15	TRBV30	TGTGCCTGGAGATTAGCCACGGGGTTGTCCTGGGAGCTGTTTTTT	CAWRLATGLSWELFF
.	TRBJ2-3	TRBD2	16	TRBV7-9	TGTGCCAGCAGCACAAGGACTAGCGGACGAACAGATACGCAGTATTTT	CASSTRTSGRTDTQYF
.	TRBJ2-7	TRBD1	13	TRBV12-3/TRBV12-4	TGTGCCAGCAGTTTCGACAGGGGGCCCGAGCAGTACTTC	CASSFDRGPEQYF
few	TRBJ2-7	.	14	TRBV29-1	TGCAGCGTCGCAGCCGCCGGAGGGGACTACGAGCAGTACTTC	CSVAAAGGDYEQYF
few	TRBJ1-2	TRBD1	15	TRBV10-3	TGTGCCATCAGGGGACAGGATCAAGCTAACTATGGCTACACCTTC	CAIRGQDQANYGYTF
.	TRBJ2-7	TRBD1	13	TRBV29-1	TGCAGCGTTGATTCCGGGACAGGGGGCGAGCAGTACTTC	CSVDSGTGGEQYF
few	TRBJ1-1	.	13	TRBV4-3	TGCGCCAGCAGCCAAGGTGAGAACACTGAAGCTTTCTTT	CASSQGENTEAFF
few	TRBJ2-7	TRBD1	14	TRBV5-1	TGCGCCAGCAGCTTGGTCCAGGGGGTCCGGGAGCAGTACTTC	CASSLVQGVREQYF
few	TRBJ1-2	.	15	TRBV4-2	TGTGCCAGCAGCCATAATAGCCCGGGGGACTATGGCTACACCTTC	CASSHNSPGDYGYTF
.	TRBJ2-1	.	13	TRBV6-6	TGTGCCAGCAGTTCCCCTTCAGGTCTGGAGCAGTTCTTC	CASSSPSGLEQFF
.	TRBJ2-1	TRBD2	15	TRBV19	TGTGCCAGTAGTATACCCAGCGGGGCACTCAATGAGCAGTTCTTC	CASSIPSGALNEQFF
.	TRBJ2-7	TRBD2	17	TRBV27	TGTGCCAGCAGTTTCCTTCTAGCGGGAGGGCCTAAGTACGAGCAGTACTTC	CASSFLLAGGPKYEQYF
.	TRBJ1-1	.	15	TRBV7-9	TGTGCCAGCAGCTCAGGGGACCGCCTAAACACTGAAGCTTTCTTT	CASSSGDRLNTEAFF
.	TRBJ2-6	.	17	TRBV20-1	TGCAGTGCTAGAGATATTTTTGGGGTCTCTGGGGCCAACGTCCTGACTTTC	CSARDIFGVSGANVLTF
few	TRBJ1-1	.	15	TRBV20-1	TGCAGTGCTAGAGGAAAGGGGCAGGGGAACACTGAAGCTTTCTTT	CSARGKGQGNTEAFF
few	TRBJ2-5	.	14	TRBV3-1	TGTGCCAGCACCCCCAAGTACGGACAAGAGACCCAGTACTTC	CASTPKYGQETQYF
.	TRBJ2-3	TRBD1	14	TRBV19	TGTGCCAGTAGTACCACCTCACAGGGGAATACGCAGTATTTT	CASSTTSQGNTQYF